A single T cell receptor (beta chain) is shown here with its context. Its antigen remains unknown. Samples each yielded cDNA through eight separate reactions. Each CDR3 protein gets one entry in TCRdb, which reprocessed the 5' RACE reads and gives no DNA. The specimen's table records approximately 390,000 distinct CDR3 sequences. This entry belongs to a study of monozygotic twins with inflammatory bowel disease. CDR1 MNHEY and CDR2 SMNVEV come from the germline V gene (reference sequence). There are 15 residues in the CDR3. Broader study findings: Repertoire similarity matched across concordant and discordant twins, perhaps owing to limited power. Twins with IBD had fewer clonotypes in common with others than healthy twins, particularly during disease activity.

This TCR came from a human donor with ulcerative colitis or Crohn's disease, or a healthy co-twin of an affected twin (not recorded which). V gene TRBV27 combines with J gene TRBJ1-2; TCRdb's D call, TRBD1, is unchecked because there is no DNA. Sequencing used blood. The CDR3 spells CASSLSSGTGYGYTF.